This is a list of T cell receptor beta chains from one sample in a study of T cells in Graves' hyperthyroidism and ophthalmopathy. TCRdb re-analysed the multiplex PCR reads in MiXCR, keeping a single row per CDR3 protein. This sample has 530,000 or so distinct CDR3 sequences, with under 20% found just once. Sequencing was carried out using blood. The receptors originated from a woman aged 18 to 35 with Graves' ophthalmopathy. CDR3s leave out the opening cysteine and the closing phenylalanine or tryptophan. The order of the fields is D gene, clone size, V gene, J gene, CDR3 protein. A D gene is named only where the DNA matches it firmly. The size field is filled for only some rows; it gives once, few, many or a size class.

D: -; size: few; V: TRBV10-2; J: TRBJ1-4; CDR3: ASSATGVNEKLF
D: -; size: few; V: TRBV7-6; J: TRBJ2-1; CDR3: ASMAGRETNEQF
D: -; size: -; V: TRBV3-1; J: TRBJ1-2; CDR3: ASSLFRDRYT
D: -; size: many; V: TRBV11-1; J: TRBJ2-2; CDR3: ASSLLVGAATGELF
D: TRBD1; size: many; V: TRBV12-3/TRBV12-4; J: TRBJ1-1; CDR3: ASREQGDTEAF
D: -; size: once; V: TRBV27; J: TRBJ2-1; CDR3: ASSDAGPDNEQF
D: -; size: many; V: TRBV27; J: TRBJ1-2; CDR3: ASSSGTEMGYGYT
D: -; size: many; V: TRBV30; J: TRBJ2-2; CDR3: AWRVQTVGTGELF
D: -; size: -; V: TRBV19; J: TRBJ1-5; CDR3: ATKDFYSNQPQH
D: -; size: many; V: TRBV28; J: TRBJ1-6; CDR3: ASSLQASYNSPLH
D: -; size: few; V: TRBV19; J: TRBJ2-5; CDR3: ASSMSVLETQY
D: TRBD1; size: -; V: TRBV19; J: TRBJ2-3; CDR3: ASSPGQESTDTQY
D: -; size: many; V: TRBV2; J: TRBJ2-1; CDR3: ASSEGLGGTSGEQF
D: TRBD1; size: many; V: TRBV27; J: TRBJ1-2; CDR3: ASSLSAGQGAGGYT
D: -; size: many; V: TRBV7-8; J: TRBJ2-3; CDR3: ASSLVRGFETDTQY
D: TRBD2; size: -; V: TRBV6-1; J: TRBJ2-1; CDR3: ATGGAGFNEQF
D: -; size: many; V: TRBV20-1; J: TRBJ1-2; CDR3: SARDTNYGYT
D: TRBD2; size: many; V: TRBV7-2; J: TRBJ2-3; CDR3: ASSTDRTSGDPTDTQY
D: -; size: -; V: TRBV20-1; J: TRBJ2-7; CDR3: SAEDAYEQY
D: -; size: few; V: TRBV9; J: TRBJ2-1; CDR3: ASSVDRGVYNEQF
D: -; size: many; V: TRBV6-1; J: TRBJ2-5; CDR3: ASSAFSEETQY
D: -; size: many; V: TRBV5-1; J: TRBJ1-1; CDR3: ASSPGRSNTEAF
D: -; size: many; V: TRBV7-6; J: TRBJ2-2; CDR3: ASSPFMGAGQTRVTGELF